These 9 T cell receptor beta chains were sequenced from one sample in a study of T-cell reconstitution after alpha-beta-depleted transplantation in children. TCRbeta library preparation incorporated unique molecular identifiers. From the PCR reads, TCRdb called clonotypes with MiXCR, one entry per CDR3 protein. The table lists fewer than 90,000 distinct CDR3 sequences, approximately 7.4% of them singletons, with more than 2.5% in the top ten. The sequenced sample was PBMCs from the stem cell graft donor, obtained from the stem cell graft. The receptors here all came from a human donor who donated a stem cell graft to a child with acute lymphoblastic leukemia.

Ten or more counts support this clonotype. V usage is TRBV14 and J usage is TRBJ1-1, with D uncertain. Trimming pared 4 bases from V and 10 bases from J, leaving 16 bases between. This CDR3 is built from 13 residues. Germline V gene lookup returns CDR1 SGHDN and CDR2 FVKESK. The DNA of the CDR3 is TGTGCCAGCAGCCCGGTTAGGATTAGCCGAGCTTTCTTT. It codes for CASSPVRISRAFF.

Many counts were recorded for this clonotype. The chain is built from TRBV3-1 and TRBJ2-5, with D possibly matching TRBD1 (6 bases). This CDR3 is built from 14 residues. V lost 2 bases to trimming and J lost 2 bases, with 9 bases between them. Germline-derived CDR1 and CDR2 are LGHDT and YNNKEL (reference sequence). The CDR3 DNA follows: TGTGCCAGCAGCCAACTAGGGGGTCAAGAGACCCAGTACTTC. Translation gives CASSQLGGQETQYF.

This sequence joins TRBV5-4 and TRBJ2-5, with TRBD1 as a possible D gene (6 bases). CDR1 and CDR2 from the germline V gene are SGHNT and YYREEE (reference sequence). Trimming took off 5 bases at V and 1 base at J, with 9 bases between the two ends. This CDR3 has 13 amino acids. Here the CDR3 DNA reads TGTGCCAGCAGACCAGGGGTCCAAGAGACCCAGTACTTC. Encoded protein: CASRPGVQETQYF. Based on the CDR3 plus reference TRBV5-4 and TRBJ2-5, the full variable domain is ETGVTQSPTHLIKTRGQQVTLRCSSQSGHNTVSWYQQALGQGPQFIFQYYREEENGRGNFPPRFSGLQFPNYSSELNVNALELDDSALYLCASRPGVQETQYFGPGTRLLVL.

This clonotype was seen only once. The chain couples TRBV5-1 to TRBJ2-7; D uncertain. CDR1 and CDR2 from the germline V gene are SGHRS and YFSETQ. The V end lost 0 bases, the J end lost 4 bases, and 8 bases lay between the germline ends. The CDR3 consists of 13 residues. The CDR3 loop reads CASSLDWSYEQYF. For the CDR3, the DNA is TGCGCCAGCAGCTTGGACTGGAGTTACGAGCAGTACTTC.

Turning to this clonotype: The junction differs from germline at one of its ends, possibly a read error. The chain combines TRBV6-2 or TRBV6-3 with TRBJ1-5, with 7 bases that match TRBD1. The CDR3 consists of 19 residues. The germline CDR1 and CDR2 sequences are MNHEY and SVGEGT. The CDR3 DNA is TGTGCCAGCACCCTCGGGGGTGTTCGTCCAGGGGGTCGCAATCTGCCCCAGCATTTT. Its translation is CASTLGGVRPGGRNLPQHF.

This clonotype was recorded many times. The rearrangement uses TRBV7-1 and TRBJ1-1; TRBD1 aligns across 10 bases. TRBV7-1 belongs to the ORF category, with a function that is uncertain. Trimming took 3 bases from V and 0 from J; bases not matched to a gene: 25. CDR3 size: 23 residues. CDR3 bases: TGTGCCAGCAGCTCCCTTCCTTTTACCGGGACAGGGGTCACAGAGGGGATGAACACTGAAGCTTTCTTT. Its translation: CASSSLPFTGTGVTEGMNTEAFF.

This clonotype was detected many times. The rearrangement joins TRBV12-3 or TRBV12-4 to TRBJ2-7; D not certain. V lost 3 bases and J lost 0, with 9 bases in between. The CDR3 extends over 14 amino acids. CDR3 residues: CASSFGESSYEQYF. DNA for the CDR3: TGTGCCAGCAGTTTTGGCGAAAGCTCCTACGAGCAGTACTTC.

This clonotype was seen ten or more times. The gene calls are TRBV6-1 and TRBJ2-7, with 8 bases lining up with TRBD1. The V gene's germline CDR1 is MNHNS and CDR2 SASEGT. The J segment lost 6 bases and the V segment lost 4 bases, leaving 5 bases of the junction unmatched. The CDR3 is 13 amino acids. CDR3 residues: CASSVDRVREQYF. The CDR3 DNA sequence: TGTGCCAGCAGTGTGGACAGGGTCCGCGAGCAGTACTTC.

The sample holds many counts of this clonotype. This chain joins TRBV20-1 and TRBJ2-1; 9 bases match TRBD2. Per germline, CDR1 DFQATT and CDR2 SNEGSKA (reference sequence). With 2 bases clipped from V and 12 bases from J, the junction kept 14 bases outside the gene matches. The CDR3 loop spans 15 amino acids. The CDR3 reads CSARLSGRPPGGQFF. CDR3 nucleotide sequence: TGCAGTGCTAGACTCAGCGGGAGGCCCCCAGGGGGGCAGTTCTTC.